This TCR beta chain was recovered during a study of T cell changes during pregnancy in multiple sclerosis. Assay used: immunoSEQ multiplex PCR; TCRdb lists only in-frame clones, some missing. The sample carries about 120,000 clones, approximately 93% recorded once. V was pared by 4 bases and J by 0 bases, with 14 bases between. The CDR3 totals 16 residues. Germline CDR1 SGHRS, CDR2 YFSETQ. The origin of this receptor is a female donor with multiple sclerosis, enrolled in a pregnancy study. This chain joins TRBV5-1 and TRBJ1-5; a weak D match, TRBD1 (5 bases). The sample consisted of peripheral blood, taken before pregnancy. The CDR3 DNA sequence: TGCGCCAGCAGCCCAGGGCCTTACGATAGCAATCAGCCCCAGCATTTT. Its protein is CASSPGPYDSNQPQHF.